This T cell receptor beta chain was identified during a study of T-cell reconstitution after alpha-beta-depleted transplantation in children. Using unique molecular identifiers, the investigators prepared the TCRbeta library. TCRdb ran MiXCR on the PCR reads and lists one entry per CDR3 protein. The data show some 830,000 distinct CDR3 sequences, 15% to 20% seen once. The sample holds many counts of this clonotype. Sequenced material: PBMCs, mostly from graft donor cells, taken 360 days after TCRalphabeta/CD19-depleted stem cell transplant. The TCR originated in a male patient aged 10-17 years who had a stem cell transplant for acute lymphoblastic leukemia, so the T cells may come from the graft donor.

The CDR3 protein is CASSLDTGARQPQHF. In DNA form, the CDR3 reads TGCGCCAGCAGCTTGGATACGGGGGCCAGGCAGCCCCAGCATTTT. V and J are TRBV5-1 and TRBJ1-5; D might be TRBD1 (6 bases). The CDR3 consists of 15 residues. V shed 0 bases and J shed 7 bases, with 14 bases lying between them. The germline V gene encodes CDR1 SGHRS and CDR2 YFSETQ.